Each of the 8 T cell receptor beta chains below was sequenced from the same sample in a study of blood T cells in healthy people across ages. For the second PCR, which ran for roughly 7 to 11 cycles, a sample-barcoded 5' primer and a J-beta primer mix were used. Via MiXCR, TCRdb re-called the 5' RACE reads, giving one row per CDR3 protein. Altogether 1.5 million to 2 million distinct CDR3 sequences are present, about 50% being singletons, with the ten largest covering less than 2.5%. Sequenced: blood. Receptor source: a woman aged 40 to 55 in good health.

This chain connects TRBV6-2 or TRBV6-3 to TRBJ2-7; 7 nucleotides line up with TRBD1. The J call is doubtful: the DNA matches TRBJ2-5 better. Germline values: CDR1 MNHEY, CDR2 SVGEGT. The CDR3 consists of 14 residues. This CDR3 reads CASRYTGAQETQYF. The CDR3 nucleotides are TGTGCCAGCAGGTACACAGGGGCCCAAGAGACCCAGTACTTC.

The chain joins TRBV11-2 to TRBJ2-7, with D tentatively TRBD1 (5 bases). From germline, CDR1 is SGHAT and CDR2 FQNNGV. V was cut by 5 bases and J by 7 bases, with 15 bases left in between. CDR3 length: 13 residues. The CDR3 sequence: CASSRHSNREQYF. The CDR3 bases are TGTGCCAGCAGCCGACACTCTAACAGGGAGCAGTACTTC.

This clonotype appeared a few times. The chain recombines TRBV6-5 with TRBJ2-5; D is undetermined. CDR3 length: 11 residues. V was cut by 7 bases and J by 5 bases, with 8 bases left in between. Germline CDR1 is MNHEY and CDR2 is SVGAGI. This CDR3 is CASTMGETQYF. The CDR3 nucleotides are TGTGCCAGCACCATGGGGGAGACCCAGTACTTC.

This clonotype was seen only a few times. The V and J genes are TRBV7-2 and TRBJ2-5; D may be TRBD1 or TRBD2 (6 bases each). Germline V lookup: CDR1 SGHTA, CDR2 FQGNSA. The CDR3 length is 14 residues. V was cut by 7 bases and J by 1 base, with 13 bases left in between. This CDR3 is CASTLGGFQETQYF. The DNA for the CDR3 is TGTGCCAGCACACTAGGGGGGTTCCAAGAGACCCAGTACTTC.

J is TRBJ2-3 and V is TRBV21-1. TRBV21-1 is annotated as a pseudogene. The CDR3 consists of 10 residues. DNA of the CDR3: TGTGCCAGGACGAGTGATACGCAGTATTTT. It encodes CARTSDTQYF.

This clonotype was seen a few times. The CDR3 region has the DNA TGTGCCAGCCGGGCAGGGAGCAATCAGCCCCAGCATTTT. This codes for CASRAGSNQPQHF. The V call is TRBV28, the J call TRBJ1-5, with D possibly being TRBD1 (5 bases). Trimming removed 8 bases from V and 1 base from J, with 9 bases in between. The germline V gene encodes CDR1 MDHEN and CDR2 SYDVKM. The CDR3 spans 13 residues.

Many counts were recorded for this clonotype. V usage is TRBV27 and J usage is TRBJ2-6; TRBD1 might be the D (6 bases). Trimming removed 6 bases from V and 4 bases from J, with 7 bases in between. This CDR3 has 13 amino acids. Germline V gives CDR1 MNHEY, CDR2 SMNVEV (reference sequence). DNA for the CDR3: TGTGCCAGCAGGGGGGCCGGGGCCAACGTCCTGACTTTC. This translates into CASRGAGANVLTF.

There are a few counts of this clonotype. V and J are TRBV7-8 and TRBJ2-7; possibly TRBD2 for D (6 bases). The germline V gene encodes CDR1 SGHVS and CDR2 FQNEAQ. Trimming shortened V by 5 bases and J by 5 bases, and 16 bases separated the two germline ends. The CDR3 consists of 14 residues. CDR3 sequence (DNA): TGTGCCAGCAGCAACGGAGGGGACTGGGACGAGCAGTACTTC. Translating gives CASSNGGDWDEQYF.